This T cell receptor (beta chain) was captured by sequencing in a study of T-cell memory formation after mild COVID-19. Overall study: TCR clusters were largely donor specific. General study points: CD4+ bias marked clones expanding day 15 to 37, unlike balanced contracting clones.

In regard to this clonotype: Its antigen is undetermined.

TCRdb re-called the 5' RACE reads through MiXCR, storing one row per CDR3 protein. The data show more than 400,000 distinct CDR3 sequences, about 18% seen once. In germline, CDR1 is MNHEY, CDR2 SVGAGI. The V and J ends lost 7 bases and 3 bases, in that order; junction bases with no gene match: 7. The CDR3 loop spans 15 amino acids. Sequenced input: PBMCs or a T cell subset sorted from them (not recorded which). The chain carries TRBV6-5 and TRBJ2-3; 10 nucleotides match TRBD2. The TCR originated in an adult woman who had mild COVID-19 (a few samples of this study predate the infection). Cell type and time point are not known. CDR3 DNA: TGTGCCAGCAACCCTAGCGGGAGTGGGACAGATACGCAGTATTTT. As protein: CASNPSGSGTDTQYF.